A single sample is the source of the 4 T cell receptor beta chains below, sequenced in a study of vaccination and CD4 T cells after COVID-19. With the Oncomine TCR Beta short-read assay, DNA from cultured CD4+ T cells was sequenced. TCRdb recomputed calls from the PCR reads with MiXCR, one row per CDR3 protein. Altogether more than 9,000 distinct CDR3 sequences are present, more than 25% being singletons, with the ten largest covering about 20%. For these TCRs, the target antigens are not known. Treatment meaning: approximately nine-day PBMC culture with coronavirus spike peptide pools or control peptides (ViraFEST assay). Source material: cultured CD4+ T cells from blood. These receptors came from a human donor with COVID-19.

This clonotype was seen a handful of times. This chain links TRBV6-5 with TRBJ1-2, with unresolved D. The CDR3 runs 13 residues. The ends were cut back, 1 base at V and 4 bases at J, with 7 bases in the middle. Germline V gene sequence: CDR1 MNHEY, CDR2 SVGAGI. CDR3 DNA sequence: TGTGCCAGCAGTTACTTGCCCGTCTATGGCTACACCTTC. Encoded protein: CASSYLPVYGYTF.

In its sample, this clonotype was seen a few times. The V call is TRBV7-2, the J call TRBJ1-1; 7 bases agree with TRBD1. CDR3 size: 14 residues. J was trimmed by 6 bases and V by 10 bases; bases with no gene match: 14. Germline V gene data show CDR1 as SGHTA and CDR2 as FQGNSA. For the CDR3, the DNA is TGTGCCACCAAAAGGGACAGATCATTGTCTGAAGCTTTCTTT. Its protein is CATKRDRSLSEAFF.

In its sample, this clonotype ranks as medium-sized. The chain couples TRBV7-2 to TRBJ1-5; D gene uncertain. Germline CDR1 SGHTA, CDR2 FQGNSA. This CDR3 contains 14 residues. V was shortened by 6 bases and J by 4 bases, with 13 bases between the two germline ends. CDR3: CASRASSGNQPQHF. The CDR3 nucleotides read TGTGCCAGCAGGGCCAGTAGCGGGAATCAGCCCCAGCATTTT.

This clonotype was detected a few times. The genes are TRBV7-2 and TRBJ2-5; unclear D gene. The CDR3 contains 14 residues. Germline lookup yields CDR1 SGHTA and CDR2 FQGNSA. V was clipped by 2 bases and J by 6 bases, with 13 bases between them. DNA of the CDR3: TGTGCCAGCAGCTTACCCTCGGCCGGAAAGACCCAGTACTTC. Translated, it gives CASSLPSAGKTQYF.